What follows are 28 T cell receptor beta chains derived from one specimen sequenced in a study of CD8+ T cells in alopecia areata. Noted treatment: oral pan-JAK inhibitor, 5-10 mg twice daily. Extracted RNA was reverse transcribed into cDNA, the sequencing template. The protocol was immunoSEQ multiplex PCR, while the TCRdb copy is restricted to in-frame clones and leaves out a portion. This sample has 95,000 to 100,000 clones, with 61% found just once. This material consisted of CD8+ T cells sorted from blood, taken at week 4, from a patient treated with tofacitinib. Source of these receptors: a human donor with alopecia areata.

The chain joins TRBV20-1 to TRBJ1-1; D is uncertain. Germline V gene sequence: CDR1 DFQATT, CDR2 SNEGSKA (reference sequence). The CDR3 sequence is 11 residues long. Trimming left V 1 base short and J 6 bases short, with 6 bases between. CDR3 bases: TGCAGTGCTAGAGCCTGGCCTGAAGCTTTCTTT. Protein sequence: CSARAWPEAFF.

This clone was picked up a small number of times. J is TRBJ2-6 and V is TRBV14, with a tentative D call TRBD2 (5 bases). The CDR3 contains 17 residues. Germline CDR1 and CDR2: SGHDN and FVKESK. The V and J ends lost 0 bases and 1 base respectively, with 10 bases between them. The CDR3 protein is CASSQDLGISGANVLTF. The CDR3 nucleotides read TGTGCCAGCAGCCAAGATCTCGGGATATCTGGGGCCAACGTCCTGACTTTC.

This clone was seen more than once but under ten times. CDR3 DNA sequence: TGTGCCTGGAGTGTAAGGCTAGCTTACAATGAGCAGTTCTTC. Amino acids: CAWSVRLAYNEQFF. This rearrangement joins TRBV30 to TRBJ2-1; weak D call: TRBD2 (5 bases). The germline V and J ends were trimmed by 0 bases and 4 bases, with 10 bases remaining between them. CDR3 length: 14 amino acids. CDR1 and CDR2 (germline): GTSNPN, SVGIG (reference sequence).

The chain has TRBV29-1 and TRBJ2-5, with 9 bases identical to TRBD2. V shed 4 bases and J 1 base; nucleotides not matched to a gene: 10. The CDR3 is made up of 16 amino acids. The germline V gene has CDR1 SQVTM and CDR2 ANQGSEA. The CDR3 DNA follows: TGCAGCGTTGTCTTGAGGACTAGCGCAATCCAAGAGACCCAGTACTTC. Amino acids: CSVVLRTSAIQETQYF.

This rearrangement joins TRBV6-5 to TRBJ1-1; 8 bases agree with TRBD1. The germline V gene encodes CDR1 MNHEY and CDR2 SVGAGI. Germline trimming cut 6 bases from V and 7 bases from J; bases unmatched to any gene: 4. The CDR3 is made up of 12 amino acids. Here the CDR3 reads CASSPTGDEAFF. As DNA, the CDR3 is TGTGCCAGCAGCCCGACAGGGGATGAAGCTTTCTTT.

V usage is TRBV6-6 and J usage is TRBJ2-3; the D gene is possibly TRBD1 (6 bases). The CDR3 extends over 16 amino acids. Germline V gene lookup returns CDR1 MNHNY and CDR2 SVGAGI (reference sequence). Trimming took 2 bases from V and 4 from J, leaving 16 bases between them. The CDR3 nucleotides are TGTGCCAGCAGTTACGGGCGGCCAGGGGTAGCAGATACGCAGTATTTT. Protein product: CASSYGRPGVADTQYF.

This clone has just a few counts. This chain uses TRBV2 with TRBJ2-2; D call uncertain. The CDR3 consists of 14 residues. Per germline, CDR1 SNHLY and CDR2 FYNNEI. The V end was cut by 4 bases, the J end by 4 bases, with 10 bases between. The CDR3 protein is CASSVSDSTGELFF. The DNA of the CDR3 is TGTGCCAGCAGTGTGTCCGACTCCACCGGGGAGCTGTTTTTT.

The V call is TRBV7-3, the J call TRBJ2-7; a possible D gene is TRBD2 (5 bases). This CDR3 region has 15 residues. In germline, CDR1 is SGHTA, CDR2 FQGTGA. Deletions cut 1 base from V and 1 base from J, with 11 bases between. CDR3 sequence: CASSLIPGESYEQYF. The CDR3 DNA follows: TGTGCCAGCAGCTTAATCCCCGGGGAGTCCTACGAGCAGTACTTC.

This sequence joins TRBV23-1 and TRBJ2-5, with 7 bases aligning to TRBD1. TRBV23-1 is an ORF, and what it does is uncertain. The CDR3 is 15 residues long. V was pared by 6 bases and J by 5 bases, with 12 bases of the junction left unmatched. CDR3 sequence: CASSDDRERLETQYF. The CDR3 DNA reads TGCGCCAGCAGCGACGACAGGGAGAGGTTGGAGACCCAGTACTTC.

This clone was seen only a few times. The CDR3 DNA follows: TGTGCCAGCAGCTTAGAGCTAGCGCCAGACAATGAGCAGTTCTTC. Residues: CASSLELAPDNEQFF. The chain joins TRBV7-9 to TRBJ2-1; D is perhaps TRBD2 (6 bases). This CDR3 has 15 residues. V lost 1 base and J 5 bases, leaving 12 bases between the germline ends. From germline, CDR1 is SEHNR and CDR2 FQNEAQ (reference sequence).

This sequence joins TRBV28 and TRBJ1-1, with D perhaps TRBD1 (5 bases). Trimming removed 2 bases from V and 1 base from J, with 8 bases in between. This CDR3 is 14 amino acids long. Looked up from germline, CDR1 is MDHEN and CDR2 is SYDVKM. CDR3 bases: TGTGCCAGCAGTTTAGAGGGGCGGAACACTGAAGCTTTCTTT. This translates into CASSLEGRNTEAFF.

This clone was picked up a small number of times. V gene TRBV5-1 combines with J gene TRBJ1-2; D may be TRBD1 (5 bases). CDR3 length: 14 residues. Germline V gene data show CDR1 as SGHRS and CDR2 as YFSETQ. Trimming stripped 0 bases from V and 3 bases from J, with 9 bases between. The CDR3 region has the DNA TGCGCCAGCAGCTTGGACAGGAATTACTATGGCTACACCTTC. This gives the protein CASSLDRNYYGYTF.

The V call is TRBV5-1, the J call TRBJ1-6; D perhaps matches TRBD1 (6 bases). Trimming took off 1 base at V and 7 bases at J, with 18 bases between the two ends. Germline CDR1 and CDR2: SGHRS and YFSETQ. The CDR3 is 17 amino acids. The CDR3 coding sequence is TGCGCCAGCAGCTTGCGTGGCGGGGGCGCAGGGAATTCACCCCTCCACTTT. Its translation is CASSLRGGGAGNSPLHF. The full variable domain, with the rest looked up from reference TRBV5-1 and TRBJ1-6, is KAGVTQTPRYLIKTRGQQVTLSCSPISGHRSVSWYQQTPGQGLQFLFEYFSETQRNKGNFPGRFSGRQFSNSRSEMNVSTLELGDSALYLCASSLRGGGAGNSPLHFGNGTRLTVT.

This clone was found a few times. The chain is built from TRBV27 and TRBJ2-5; D gene ambiguous. Deletions cut 5 bases from V and 5 bases from J, with 9 bases between. Per the germline V gene, CDR1 is MNHEY and CDR2 is SMNVEV (reference sequence). CDR3 length equals 12 residues. The CDR3 bases are TGTGCCAGCAGTCCGATAGGGGAGACCCAGTACTTC. It translates to CASSPIGETQYF.

The gene calls are TRBV7-3 and TRBJ1-1; D ambiguous. From germline, CDR1 is SGHTA and CDR2 FQGTGA. CDR3 length: 14 amino acids. The V end lost 2 bases, the J end lost 1 base, and 8 bases lay between the germline ends. The CDR3 coding sequence is TGTGCCAGCAGCTTACGGGCCTCGAACACTGAAGCTTTCTTT. Amino acid sequence: CASSLRASNTEAFF.

This clone was seen ten or more times. This chain links TRBV7-9 with TRBJ1-2, with 12 bases matching TRBD1. This CDR3 contains 17 residues. Per the germline V gene, CDR1 is SEHNR and CDR2 is FQNEAQ (reference sequence). J gave up 6 bases and V 4 bases, and 12 bases lay outside the gene matches. CDR3 in DNA: TGTGCCAGCAGCTCCTCCCGGGACAGGGGGCGCGGAGATGGCTACACCTTC. Translating gives CASSSSRDRGRGDGYTF.

V gene TRBV6-6 combines with J gene TRBJ2-2; 8 positions agree with TRBD2. The trim removed 6 bases at V and 7 bases at J, leaving 10 bases unmatched. The CDR3 contains 15 residues. Per germline, CDR1 MNHNY and CDR2 SVGAGI (reference sequence). CDR3 residues: CASRSEREFGGELFF. CDR3 DNA: TGTGCCAGCAGGTCGGAGCGGGAGTTTGGCGGGGAGCTGTTTTTT.

This clone was counted a few times. DNA for the CDR3: TGCGCCAGCAGCCAAAGTCGGACAGGGCTTAACTATGGCTACACCTTC. This gives the protein CASSQSRTGLNYGYTF. The chain recombines TRBV4-3 with TRBJ1-2; 8 bases fit TRBD1. The V segment lost 2 bases and the J segment 1 base; nucleotides outside the gene matches: 6. Per germline, CDR1 LGHNA and CDR2 YSLEER. The CDR3 contains 16 residues.

The CDR3 region has the DNA TGCAGCGTTGGAGACCGAAGCATCCAAGAGACCCAGTACTTC. Translated: CSVGDRSIQETQYF. This chain connects TRBV29-1 to TRBJ2-5; D unclear. The CDR3 is 14 amino acids. The ends were cut back, 4 bases at V and 1 base at J, with 13 bases in the middle. CDR1 is SQVTM, CDR2 ANQGSEA, per germline.

This clone was found a few times. This rearrangement joins TRBV29-1 to TRBJ2-7, with a possible D match to TRBD1 (6 bases). This CDR3 contains 13 residues. Deletions cut 0 bases from V and 3 bases from J, with 9 bases between. The germline gives CDR1 SQVTM, CDR2 ANQGSEA. CDR3: CSVEDRGGYEQYF. In DNA form, the CDR3 reads TGCAGCGTTGAAGATCGAGGGGGCTACGAGCAGTACTTC.

The genes are TRBV7-8 and TRBJ2-7; D may correspond to TRBD1 or TRBD2 (5 bases each). V was trimmed by 1 base and J by 2 bases, leaving 12 bases between them. Germline lookup yields CDR1 SGHVS and CDR2 FQNEAQ. The CDR3 has 15 amino acids. As DNA, the CDR3 is TGTGCCAGCAGCTTAGGATCCCAGGGAGCCTACGAGCAGTACTTC. Protein: CASSLGSQGAYEQYF.

The chain employs TRBV29-1 and TRBJ2-7; D is possibly TRBD1 (5 bases). The CDR3 is 13 residues long. Germline-derived CDR1 and CDR2 are SQVTM and ANQGSEA. V was pared by 6 bases and J by 0 bases, with 12 bases between. The chain's CDR3 is CSVRTRISYEQYF. CDR3 in DNA: TGCAGCGTCAGGACAAGGATCTCCTACGAGCAGTACTTC.

In DNA form, the CDR3 reads TGTGCCAGCAGCGTAGACGGGACTAGCAGTCCTAGCACAGATACGCAGTATTTT. Translating it yields CASSVDGTSSPSTDTQYF. V is TRBV9 and J is TRBJ2-3; TRBD2 agrees at 9 bases. CDR3 length equals 18 residues. CDR1 SGDLS and CDR2 YYNGEE come from the germline V gene. V was pared by 0 bases and J by 0 bases, with 8 bases of the junction left unmatched.

This chain joins TRBV4-3 and TRBJ2-3; D gene unclear. From germline, CDR1 is LGHNA and CDR2 YSLEER. The CDR3 is 9 amino acids. Trimming took off 11 bases at V and 3 bases at J, with 3 bases between the two ends. The CDR3 sequence: CAATDTQYF. The CDR3 DNA sequence: TGCGCCGCGACAGATACGCAGTATTTT.

This rearrangement joins TRBV6-5 to TRBJ2-1; the D is unclear. Deletions cut 0 bases from V and 9 bases from J, with 15 bases between. The germline gives CDR1 MNHEY, CDR2 SVGAGI. The CDR3 is made up of 15 amino acids. The CDR3 DNA is TGTGCCAGCAGTTACTCGGACCCGTTGGTTGGTGAGCAGTTCTTC. Translated: CASSYSDPLVGEQFF.

The chain recombines TRBV28 with TRBJ1-5; no firm D call. With 7 bases removed from V and 0 bases from J, the gap between germline ends came to 13 bases. CDR1 is MDHEN and CDR2 is SYDVKM in the germline V gene. The CDR3 sequence is 15 residues long. CDR3 bases: TGTGCCAGCACACTTTTCCCCTATAGCAATCAGCCCCAGCATTTT. Residues: CASTLFPYSNQPQHF.

This clone turned up a few times. The chain recombines TRBV7-9 with TRBJ2-1; D remains ambiguous. CDR3 length equals 15 residues. Germline CDR1 is SEHNR and CDR2 is FQNEAQ (reference sequence). The ends were cut back, 3 bases at V and 3 bases at J, with 12 bases in the middle. The CDR3 DNA is TGTGCCAGCAGCTTGCGAGGAGCCCTCTACAATGAGCAGTTCTTC. Protein: CASSLRGALYNEQFF.

The rearrangement links TRBV15 to TRBJ2-1; 9 nucleotides match TRBD1. Looked up from germline, CDR1 is LNHNV and CDR2 is YYDKDF (reference sequence). The CDR3 has 15 residues. Trimming removed 5 bases from V and 4 bases from J; junction bases left unmatched: 6. CDR3 amino acids: CATSGGQGFYNEQFF. CDR3 nucleotide sequence: TGTGCCACCAGCGGGGGACAGGGCTTTTACAATGAGCAGTTCTTC.